This entry lists 32 T cell receptor beta chains sequenced from one sample in a study of regulatory T cells in long-lasting Graves disease. Time point specified: persistent/refractory GD, antithyroid drugs over 5 years with positive TRAb. From RNA extracted from PBMCs, the TCR library was made. CDR3-region Arm-PCR and iRepertoire HTBI primers produced the TCR beta libraries. TCRdb passed the multiplex PCR reads through MiXCR, listing each CDR3 protein once. The table lists roughly 700,000 distinct CDR3 sequences, around 32% of them singletons. Sequenced material: peripheral blood mononuclear cells (PBMCs), taken when the disease was refractory, from a patient treated with antithyroid drugs. The receptors were sampled from a female donor with Graves disease.

The table lists this clonotype with a few counts. This sequence joins TRBV12-3 or TRBV12-4 and TRBJ2-7; a weak D match, TRBD1 (6 bases). Between the trimmed V and J ends, which lost 2 bases and 0 bases, there was a span of 14 bases. This CDR3 region has 16 residues. Here the CDR3 reads CASSLLGPGVSYEQYF. In DNA form, the CDR3 reads TGTGCCAGCAGTTTATTGGGTCCAGGGGTCTCCTACGAGCAGTACTTC.

On this clonotype itself: It may be a read error: a sequence one base away is much more abundant. The rearrangement uses TRBV12-3 or TRBV12-4 and TRBJ1-2; D is uncertain. This CDR3 has 14 residues. The CDR3 sequence: CVSSPRTAGSGYTF. The CDR3 coding sequence is TGTGTCAGCAGCCCCAGGACGGCGGGATCGGGCTACACCTTC.

This clonotype has at least ten counts. The V call is TRBV27, the J call TRBJ1-5; D gene uncertain. Germline V gene sequence: CDR1 MNHEY, CDR2 SMNVEV (reference sequence). There are 15 residues in the CDR3. V was trimmed by 5 bases and J by 2 bases, leaving 13 bases between them. The CDR3, as DNA: TGTGCCAGCAGTCCCTTTGAAAGCGGCAATCAGCCCCAGCATTTT. Translated, it gives CASSPFESGNQPQHF.

V usage is TRBV29-1 and J usage is TRBJ2-2; tentative D call: TRBD1 (5 bases). Trimming removed 7 bases at V and 2 bases at J, with 14 bases between. Germline V CDR1 and CDR2: SQVTM, ANQGSEA. The CDR3 contains 14 residues. The CDR3 is CSAHLRENTGELFF. The CDR3 nucleotides are TGCAGCGCCCATCTCAGGGAAAACACCGGGGAGCTGTTTTTT.

The chain recombines TRBV6-2 or TRBV6-3 with TRBJ2-2, with 8 bases lining up with TRBD2. The V gene end was trimmed by 5 bases and the J gene end by 4 bases; junction bases not matched to a gene: 9. In germline, CDR1 is MNHEY, CDR2 SVGEGT. This CDR3 is built from 16 residues. CDR3 coding DNA: TGTGCCAGCAGTGCAAGACTAGCGCGAATCACCGGGGAGCTGTTTTTT. This encodes CASSARLARITGELFF.

V gene TRBV3-1 combines with J gene TRBJ1-1, with a weak D call TRBD1 (5 bases). The V gene's germline CDR1 is LGHDT and CDR2 YNNKEL (reference sequence). The V and J ends lost 4 bases and 0 bases respectively, with 12 bases between them. The CDR3 is 15 amino acids. In DNA, the CDR3 is TGTGCCAGCAGCCTTCAGGGATTCATGAACACTGAAGCTTTCTTT. This sequence encodes CASSLQGFMNTEAFF.

This chain uses TRBV29-1 with TRBJ1-1; no definite D call. This CDR3 region has 11 residues. Deletions cut 6 bases from V and 0 bases from J, with 5 bases between. Germline-derived CDR1 and CDR2 are SQVTM and ANQGSEA. The CDR3 here is CSVSLNTEAFF. The DNA for the CDR3 is TGCAGCGTCAGTCTGAACACTGAAGCTTTCTTT.

The DNA of the CDR3 is TGTGCCAGCAGCCCAAGAGGGGTTGGAAACACCATATATTTT. Translating gives CASSPRGVGNTIYF. This chain uses TRBV3-1 with TRBJ1-3; tentatively, D is TRBD1 (5 bases). V was cut by 4 bases and J by 3 bases, with 10 bases left in between. Germline V gene data show CDR1 as LGHDT and CDR2 as YNNKEL (reference sequence). The CDR3 is 14 amino acids.

The CDR3 protein is CASKKGSGTNEKLFF. The CDR3, as DNA: TGTGCCAGCAAGAAGGGTAGCGGCACTAATGAAAAACTGTTTTTT. The chain has TRBV28 and TRBJ1-4; D remains unclear. Germline V CDR1 and CDR2: MDHEN, SYDVKM. The ends were cut back, 7 bases at V and 2 bases at J, with 14 bases in the middle. The CDR3 consists of 15 residues.

This clonotype appeared a few times. V and J are TRBV6-1 and TRBJ1-1; perhaps TRBD1 as D (6 bases). V gave up 7 bases and J gave up 7 bases, with 13 bases separating them. There are 12 residues in the CDR3. Germline V gives CDR1 MNHNS, CDR2 SASEGT. The CDR3 nucleotides read TGTGCCAGCAAAAGGGGGGGGGTTGAAGCTTTCTTT. Amino acids: CASKRGGVEAFF.

This clonotype was observed many times. For the CDR3, the DNA is TGTGCCAGCAGTGATACAGGAGACTATGGCTACACCTTC. Translation: CASSDTGDYGYTF. The V and J genes are TRBV6-1 and TRBJ1-2; the D gene is possibly TRBD1 (5 bases). V shed 3 bases and J shed 3 bases, with 8 bases lying between them. Germline CDR1 and CDR2: MNHNS and SASEGT. CDR3 length equals 13 residues.

The sample holds one count of this clonotype. No conserved phenylalanine or tryptophan ends this CDR3, so it is likely a read error. The rearrangement links TRBV12-3 or TRBV12-4 to TRBJ2-7, with TRBD2 identical over 7 bases. With V trimmed by 6 bases and J by 2 bases, 4 bases remained unmatched. This CDR3 has 13 residues. Written as DNA, the CDR3 is TGTGCCAGCAGAACTAGCGTCACCTACGAGCAGTACCTC. It yields the protein CASRTSVTYEQYL.

This clonotype showed up just a few times. The chain couples TRBV3-1 to TRBJ2-4, with 7 bases aligning to TRBD1. Losses at the gene ends were 1 base for V and 6 bases for J; bases not matched to a gene: 0. There are 13 residues in the CDR3. Germline values: CDR1 LGHDT, CDR2 YNNKEL (reference sequence). For the CDR3, the DNA is TGTGCCAGCAGCCAAGGACAGGGAAACATTCAGTACTTC. Protein sequence: CASSQGQGNIQYF.

This clonotype was seen many times. V is TRBV12-3 or TRBV12-4 and J is TRBJ1-4; D is uncertain. The ends were cut back, 8 bases at V and 5 bases at J, with 3 bases in the middle. The CDR3 covers 10 residues. CDR3 sequence: CASGNEKLFF. DNA of the CDR3: TGTGCCAGCGGGAATGAAAAACTGTTTTTT.

The CDR3 protein is CASSPSGTVTVGGYTF. The CDR3 nucleotides are TGTGCCAGCAGCCCTTCCGGGACAGTGACCGTAGGCGGCTACACCTTC. The V and J genes are TRBV7-9 and TRBJ1-2, with 7 nucleotides matching TRBD1. The CDR3 runs 16 residues. The germline gives CDR1 SEHNR, CDR2 FQNEAQ (reference sequence). Losses at the gene ends were 5 bases for V and 8 bases for J; bases not matched to a gene: 17.

The CDR3 sequence: CASSLGVGTGGMNTEAFF. In DNA, the CDR3 is TGCGCCAGCAGCTTGGGGGTCGGGACAGGTGGTATGAACACTGAAGCTTTCTTT. The genes are TRBV5-1 and TRBJ1-1, with 8 bases fitting TRBD1. The germline V gene has CDR1 SGHRS and CDR2 YFSETQ. The J segment lost 0 bases and the V segment lost 0 bases, leaving 10 bases of the junction unmatched. The CDR3 is 18 amino acids.

This clonotype turned up a few times. This chain joins TRBV7-8 and TRBJ2-5, with 9 bases that match TRBD1. The germline CDR1 and CDR2 sequences are SGHVS and FQNEAQ. Trimming removed 1 base from V and 5 bases from J; junction bases left unmatched: 5. There are 15 residues in the CDR3. The DNA of the CDR3 is TGTGCCAGCAGCTTAGACAGGGGGCGCCTCGAGACCCAGTACTTC. Translated: CASSLDRGRLETQYF.

V is TRBV28 and J is TRBJ2-3; the match to TRBD2 covers 15 bases. The length of the CDR3 is 16 residues. Germline CDR1 and CDR2: MDHEN and SYDVKM. Trimming at V came to 5 bases and at J to 7 bases, leaving 7 bases not matched to a gene. The CDR3 sequence: CASSQGTSGRRNTQYF. CDR3 in DNA: TGTGCCAGCAGTCAAGGGACTAGCGGGAGGCGGAATACGCAGTATTTT.

The sample holds many counts of this clonotype. The chain employs TRBV12-3 or TRBV12-4 and TRBJ2-7, with a tentative D call TRBD2 (5 bases). The CDR3 is 12 amino acids. The ends were cut back, 6 bases at V and 6 bases at J, with 12 bases in the middle. This CDR3 reads CASSPAVGEQYF. Written as DNA, the CDR3 is TGTGCCAGCAGCCCAGCGGTTGGCGAGCAGTACTTC.

This rearrangement joins TRBV19 to TRBJ1-1; D is ambiguous. Germline CDR1 is LNHDA and CDR2 is SQIVND (reference sequence). CDR3 length equals 15 residues. V lost 6 bases to trimming and J lost 3 bases, with 17 bases between them. The chain's CDR3 is CASSPLHPVDTEAFF. CDR3 bases: TGTGCCAGTAGCCCCCTACATCCTGTGGACACTGAAGCTTTCTTT. The whole variable domain, filled in from reference TRBV19 and TRBJ1-1, reads DGGITQSPKYLFRKEGQNVTLSCEQNLNHDAMYWYRQDPGQGLRLIYYSQIVNDFQKGDIAEGYSVSREKKESFPLTVTSAQKNPTAFYLCASSPLHPVDTEAFFGQGTRLTVV.

The genes are TRBV4-2 and TRBJ2-2, with TRBD2 matching over 8 bases. The CDR3 sequence is 18 residues long. The V gene's germline CDR1 is LGHNA and CDR2 YNFKEQ. Trimming cost V 0 bases and J 1 base; bases outside gene matches: 7. The CDR3 loop is CASSQDRAREVNTGELFF. The CDR3 DNA reads as TGTGCCAGCAGCCAAGATCGGGCGCGGGAGGTGAACACCGGGGAGCTGTTTTTT.

The chain is built from TRBV6-1 and TRBJ1-1; D gene uncertain. The CDR3 is 13 residues long. Trimming left V 2 bases short and J 6 bases short, with 10 bases between. Germline V gene lookup returns CDR1 MNHNS and CDR2 SASEGT. CDR3 sequence reads: CASSENVGPEAFF. The CDR3 nucleotides read TGTGCCAGCAGTGAAAATGTAGGGCCTGAAGCTTTCTTT.

In this sample, this clonotype turned up a few times. The CDR3 sequence is CASSSWGYGTEAFF. CDR3 bases: TGTGCCAGCAGTTCATGGGGCTACGGCACTGAAGCTTTCTTT. This chain connects TRBV27 to TRBJ1-1, with D tentatively TRBD1 (5 bases). V was shortened by 4 bases and J by 4 bases, with 13 bases between the two germline ends. The germline V gene encodes CDR1 MNHEY and CDR2 SMNVEV (reference sequence). The CDR3 totals 14 residues.

This clonotype was observed a few times. This rearrangement joins TRBV27 to TRBJ1-6; 7 positions match TRBD1. Germline V CDR1 and CDR2: MNHEY, SMNVEV (reference sequence). Germline trimming cut 7 bases from V and 6 bases from J; bases unmatched to any gene: 9. This CDR3 spans 15 amino acids. The CDR3 coding sequence is TGTGCCAGCACTCTCGGGACAGATCGTAATTCACCCCTCCACTTT. Its protein product is CASTLGTDRNSPLHF.

In this sample, this clonotype turned up a few times. The V gene is TRBV20-1, the J gene TRBJ2-5; 9 bases match TRBD1. J was trimmed by 5 bases and V by 5 bases; bases with no gene match: 9. The germline CDR1 and CDR2 sequences are DFQATT and SNEGSKA (reference sequence). The CDR3 extends over 14 amino acids. CDR3 sequence (DNA): TGCAGTGCTCGAAGAATTGACAGGGGGGAGACCCAGTACTTC. Protein product: CSARRIDRGETQYF.

In its sample, this clonotype was seen many times. The rearrangement uses TRBV12-3 or TRBV12-4 and TRBJ1-1; 7 bases are a match to TRBD1. CDR3 length equals 12 residues. J was trimmed by 10 bases and V by 0 bases; bases with no gene match: 2. CDR3 nucleotides: TGTGCCAGCAGTTTAGCGACAGGGCTAGCTTTCTTT. Translating gives CASSLATGLAFF.

The genes are TRBV20-1 and TRBJ1-2; D is undetermined. The CDR3 consists of 17 residues. Germline values: CDR1 DFQATT, CDR2 SNEGSKA (reference sequence). V was trimmed by 3 bases and J by 5 bases, leaving 25 bases between them. CDR3 coding DNA: TGCAGTGCTAGCGTCCTGGGAATGAAGACCCTTGGATATGGCTACACCTTC. Its protein is CSASVLGMKTLGYGYTF.

This clonotype was detected ten times or more. This chain links TRBV6-1 with TRBJ1-2, with 11 bases fitting TRBD1. J was trimmed by 6 bases and V by 4 bases; bases with no gene match: 4. This CDR3 contains 14 residues. The germline V gene encodes CDR1 MNHNS and CDR2 SASEGT. The CDR3 here is CASSGRTGGNGYTF. For the CDR3, the DNA is TGTGCCAGCAGTGGGCGGACAGGGGGCAATGGCTACACCTTC.

This sequence joins TRBV10-2 and TRBJ1-5; no clear D gene. The CDR3 is 16 residues long. Trimming shortened V by 7 bases and J by 0 bases, and 16 bases separated the two germline ends. The germline CDR1 and CDR2 sequences are WSHSY and SAAADI. This CDR3 reads CASTGTAGSSNQPQHF. In DNA form, the CDR3 reads TGCGCCAGCACTGGTACCGCGGGAAGTAGCAATCAGCCCCAGCATTTT.

The chain links TRBV6-4 to TRBJ2-2; 10 nucleotides agree with TRBD1. The germline gives CDR1 MRHNA, CDR2 SNTAGT. The CDR3 contains 17 residues. Unmatched junction bases numbered 6, after V lost 5 bases and J lost 0 bases. The CDR3 DNA follows: TGTGCCAGCAGTCGATCTGGGACAGGGGCGAACACCGGGGAGCTGTTTTTT. Translation gives CASSRSGTGANTGELFF.

This clonotype was found a few times. The chain employs TRBV12-3 or TRBV12-4 and TRBJ1-2; D may be TRBD1 (5 bases). Trimming cost V 5 bases and J 8 bases, with 18 bases left between them. The CDR3 extends over 14 amino acids. The CDR3 spells CASSPAGTLRGYTF. DNA for the CDR3: TGTGCCAGCAGTCCTGCCGGGACGCTGAGGGGCTACACCTTC.

The V and J genes are TRBV5-1 and TRBJ2-7; D may match TRBD1 or TRBD2 (5 bases each). Germline V gene sequence: CDR1 SGHRS, CDR2 YFSETQ. The CDR3 is 14 residues long. The germline V and J ends were trimmed by 2 bases and 3 bases, with 12 bases remaining between them. The CDR3 here is CASSFSGRNYEQYF. CDR3 DNA sequence: TGCGCCAGCAGCTTTTCGGGACGCAACTACGAGCAGTACTTC. Variable domain in full (rest from reference TRBV5-1 and TRBJ2-7): KAGVTQTPRYLIKTRGQQVTLSCSPISGHRSVSWYQQTPGQGLQFLFEYFSETQRNKGNFPGRFSGRQFSNSRSEMNVSTLELGDSALYLCASSFSGRNYEQYFGPGTRLTVT.